This section outlines one T cell receptor beta chain sequence together with its context. Its antigen is not known. The source of the sample is a study of shared clonotypes between healthy human individuals. Findings of the study overall: In a few donors, approximately 5% of naive CD4 clonotypes appeared in common. Only blood samples were collected, and tissue repertoires likely differ.

This CDR3 region has 16 residues. CDR1 is SQVTM, CDR2 ANQGSEA, per germline. Trimming took 8 bases from V and 4 from J; bases not matched to a gene: 15. Sequencing was performed with immunoSEQ multiplex PCR; in TCRdb, only in-frame clones are kept and a portion is missing. The top ten clones hold roughly 0.36% of a sample with about 2.3 million clones, 85% to 95% of them seen once. Material for sequencing was naive CD4+ T cells from PBMCs. Subset given: CD45RA+ positively selected. The J gene is TRBJ2-5, the V gene TRBV29-1, with 11 bases that match TRBD1. The sequence derives from a man aged 18 to 29 in good health. Some clones in this sample may be carry-over from other donors' samples. The CDR3 DNA follows: TGCAGCCAACCCGCTTTCCGGGACAGGGGGGGAGAGACCCAGTACTTC. Its translation: CSQPAFRDRGGETQYF.